Sequencing of this T cell receptor (beta chain) was carried out in a study of metastatic and nonmetastatic thyroid tumors. Per the study methods: In papillary thyroid cancer, a distant-metastasis classifier was built using CDR3 differences across clinicopathological groups. TCRdb re-processed the PCR reads through MiXCR. The V and J calls reflect TCRdb's pipeline rather than the authors' work. The sample lists about 35,000 clones, 15% to 20% occurring once. The length of the CDR3 is 13 residues. Germline assignment: CDR1 DFQATT and CDR2 SNEGSKA (reference sequence). The ends lost 6 bases at V and 7 bases at J; junction bases unmatched: 3. Until they underwent thyroid surgery, no patient had received any treatment.

This sequence joins TRBV20-1 and TRBJ1-6; 10 positions agree with TRBD1. The TCR originated in a female donor with papillary thyroid cancer or a benign thyroid nodule (not recorded which). Some clones in this sample may be carry-over from other donors' samples. Sequencing used blood. CDR3 in amino acids: CSATGGGNSPLHF. The CDR3, as DNA: TGCAGTGCGACAGGGGGCGGGAATTCACCCCTCCACTTT.